Below, one T cell receptor beta chain is given with its context. Its antigen remains unidentified. Base qualities are not recorded, but no much larger clone differs from it by a single base. For sequencing, an Illumina HiSeq 1500 was employed. The public reads were run again by TCRdb, first through fastp at Q25 and then through MiXCR, and only productive beta chains were kept. Records with the same CDR3 protein are collapsed into one entry carrying the most frequent genes and DNA. The sample table contains about 320,000 distinct CDR3 sequences; only one count was recorded for around 9.5% of them. 4.3% of the sample is held by the ten biggest clonotypes. These data belong to a study of T cell repertoires in cytomegalovirus infection (dated by TCRdb to about 2019). Looking at the study overall: Donor HLA type was relevant to the analysis, because carriage of CMV infection together with the matching HLA type was indicated by public TCR beta signatures. Broad study findings and their caveats: In the ex vivo response, HLA-C-restricted CMV-specific TCR beta clonotypes were dominant, and in two of eight donors the single most frequent clonotype came from this HLA-C-restricted group. Cumulative frequency of public TCR beta family members discriminated carriers of CMV infection plus the relevant HLA type in this cohort and an independent 352-donor cohort.

Spanning cysteine to phenylalanine, the CDR3 consists of 14 amino acids. This entry keeps only the CDR3 DNA: 42 bases, framed from base 1. Per the germline V gene, MNHEY is the CDR1 and SVGEGT is the CDR2. Trimming costs V 5 bases and J 5 bases, and their ends lie 13 bases apart. The sequencing sample was made of PBMCs. The TCR was taken from a human donor in good health (CMV status not recorded). Some clones in this sample may be carry-over from other donors' samples. This receptor chain uses TRBV6-2 or TRBV6-3 and TRBJ2-1, with the D gene call left open. The bases read TGTGCCAGCAGTACCGGACGGACCCACAATGAGCAGTTCTTC. It encodes CASSTGRTHNEQFF.